The 11 T cell receptor beta chains below all came from one sample that was sequenced in a study of CD8+CD57+ T cells in acquired aplastic anemia. TCR beta VDJ combinations and CDR3 sequences were profiled from genomic DNA. TCRdb called the reads again in MiXCR, with one record for every CDR3 protein. In the table there are roughly 160,000 distinct CDR3 sequences, about 60% of which are singletons. Sequencing was performed on sorted CD4+, CD8+, or CD8+CD57+ T cells (not recorded which) from PBMCs. These receptors all come from a human donor in good health.

This clonotype was recorded many times. V gene TRBV20-1 combines with J gene TRBJ2-5; 9 bases map to TRBD1. Germline V gene sequence: CDR1 DFQATT, CDR2 SNEGSKA (reference sequence). V shed 6 bases, J shed 4 bases, and the junction held 12 bases outside the gene matches. This CDR3 has 15 amino acids. The CDR3 DNA reads TGCAGTGCCTACGACCGGGACAGGGTGGGAGAGACCCAGTACTTC. Translation gives CSAYDRDRVGETQYF.

The genes are TRBV28 and TRBJ1-2; D perhaps matches TRBD1 (5 bases). The V and J ends lost 6 bases and 7 bases respectively, with 15 bases between them. The CDR3 contains 13 residues. Germline V gene lookup returns CDR1 MDHEN and CDR2 SYDVKM. This chain's CDR3 is CASREGWGLGYTF. DNA for the CDR3: TGTGCCAGCAGGGAAGGGTGGGGACTTGGCTACACCTTC.

V and J are TRBV10-3 and TRBJ1-5; TRBD1 aligns across 7 bases. The CDR3 loop spans 13 amino acids. V was pared by 10 bases and J by 0 bases, with 3 bases of the junction left unmatched. Looked up from germline, CDR1 is ENHRY and CDR2 is SYGVKD. CDR3 region: CATTGASNQPQHF. For the CDR3, the DNA is TGTGCCACCACAGGGGCTAGCAATCAGCCCCAGCATTTT.

In this sample, this clonotype turned up once. The chain joins TRBV12-5 to TRBJ1-2; D is uncertain. Trimming shortened V by 7 bases and J by 9 bases, and 18 bases separated the two germline ends. The CDR3 is 13 amino acids. Germline CDR1 reads LGHNT; CDR2 reads FRNRAP. The CDR3 spells CASAYGPQVSYTF. DNA of the CDR3: TGTGCTAGTGCCTACGGGCCTCAGGTCAGCTACACCTTC.

Comments on this clonotype: Since a much larger clone is just one base distant, this may be a read error. The genes are TRBV30 and TRBJ2-7; 7 nucleotides agree with TRBD1. V shed 5 bases, J shed 3 bases, and the junction held 4 bases outside the gene matches. The CDR3 has 12 residues. Germline CDR1 reads GTSNPN; CDR2 reads SVGIG (reference sequence). As DNA, the CDR3 is TGTGCCTGGGGGACAGTGAGCTACGAGCAGTACTTC. Protein: CAWGTVSYEQYF.

The sample holds a few counts of this clonotype. The gene calls are TRBV10-3 and TRBJ1-1; possible D gene TRBD1, 5 bases. Germline values: CDR1 ENHRY, CDR2 SYGVKD. Trimming took 0 bases from V and 4 from J, leaving 18 bases between them. This CDR3 spans 17 amino acids. Here the CDR3 reads CAISESWGDVRGTEAFF. CDR3 coding DNA: TGTGCCATCAGTGAGTCATGGGGAGATGTTAGGGGCACTGAAGCTTTCTTT.

The table lists this clonotype with many counts. This chain joins TRBV25-1 and TRBJ2-7; D not resolved. CDR1 MGHDK and CDR2 SYGVNS come from the germline V gene. Trimming stripped 4 bases from V and 1 base from J, with 5 bases between. CDR3 length: 12 amino acids. The CDR3 region has the DNA TGTGCCAGCAGTGTTGGATCCTACGAGCAGTACTTC. Amino acids: CASSVGSYEQYF.

The chain is built from TRBV9 and TRBJ2-1; the match to TRBD2 covers 10 bases. The germline V gene encodes CDR1 SGDLS and CDR2 YYNGEE. CDR3 length: 16 amino acids. The ends lost 1 base at V and 8 bases at J; junction bases unmatched: 9. CDR3 bases: TGTGCCAGCAGCGTACCTAGCGGGAGAGGGTTGGATGAGCAGTTCTTC. Translating gives CASSVPSGRGLDEQFF.

As concerns this clonotype: Without the conserved terminal phenylalanine or tryptophan, this CDR3 likely stems from a read error. The limits of the CDR3 on the DNA are not certain, so only TCRdb's listed CDR3 is given. The chain has TRBV7-9 and TRBJ2-1. The CDR3 has 16 amino acids, counting both end residues. Germline-derived CDR1 and CDR2 are SEHNR and FQNEAQ (reference sequence). The CDR3 spells CASSQAAILAPTMSSC.

The table lists this clonotype with a few counts. V gene TRBV20-1 combines with J gene TRBJ2-7; 10 nucleotides align to TRBD1. The ends lost 4 bases at V and 4 bases at J; junction bases unmatched: 7. CDR1 DFQATT and CDR2 SNEGSKA come from the germline V gene (reference sequence). The CDR3 length is 14 residues. The CDR3 loop reads CSATPPGQGYEQYF. CDR3 DNA: TGCAGTGCTACTCCTCCGGGACAGGGGTACGAGCAGTACTTC.

This chain joins TRBV19 and TRBJ2-2, with unresolved D. Per germline, CDR1 LNHDA and CDR2 SQIVND (reference sequence). V was shortened by 1 base and J by 1 base, with 4 bases between the two germline ends. The CDR3 runs 14 residues. The CDR3 loop reads CASSIVGNTGELFF. CDR3 DNA sequence: TGTGCCAGTAGTATAGTTGGGAACACCGGGGAGCTGTTTTTT.